The 6 T cell receptor beta chains given below trace back to one sample, sequenced in a study of post-analysis software for immune sequencing data. Study results and limitations: Roughly five TRBV segments appeared more often in patients than in controls, and TRBV5-6, TRBV5-1 and TRBV20-1 were among these.

The antigens for these receptors are not known. cDNA libraries for TCR beta contained unique molecular identifiers. TCRdb used MiXCR to reprocess the PCR reads, holding one entry per CDR3 protein. The sample lists hundreds of thousands of distinct CDR3 sequences; roughly 29% were seen once. What was sequenced was blood. The receptors here all came from a girl under 18 with multiple sclerosis.

This clonotype was observed at least ten times. The rearrangement joins TRBV29-1 to TRBJ1-1, with D tentatively TRBD1 (6 bases). V dropped 4 bases and J dropped 4 bases, with 16 bases sitting between them. CDR1 and CDR2 (germline): SQVTM, ANQGSEA. The CDR3 totals 14 residues. CDR3 residues: CSVAGGPEFTEAFF. CDR3 bases: TGCAGCGTTGCTGGGGGGCCGGAGTTCACTGAAGCTTTCTTT.

This clonotype has more than one count but fewer than ten. The chain recombines TRBV5-1 with TRBJ1-2, with D maybe TRBD1 (5 bases). CDR1 is SGHRS and CDR2 is YFSETQ in the germline V gene. Trimming removed 1 base from V and 3 bases from J, with 16 bases in between. This CDR3 region has 16 residues. As DNA, the CDR3 is TGCGCCAGCAGCTTGTCGTGGGACCGGCCCGACTATGGCTACACCTTC. It encodes CASSLSWDRPDYGYTF.

This clonotype has just a few counts. The V call is TRBV6-2 or TRBV6-3, the J call TRBJ2-7; tentative D call: TRBD2 (6 bases). Looked up from germline, CDR1 is MNHEY and CDR2 is SVGEGT. This CDR3 spans 15 amino acids. V was shortened by 3 bases and J by 3 bases, with 15 bases between the two germline ends. The CDR3 region is CASSYNGGESYEQYF. DNA of the CDR3: TGTGCCAGCAGTTATAACGGCGGGGAGAGCTACGAGCAGTACTTC.

This clonotype was counted at least ten times. The CDR3 region has the DNA TGTGCCATCAGGAAGACCCGGGAGATCAATGAGCAGTTCTTC. It yields the protein CAIRKTREINEQFF. V usage is TRBV10-3 and J usage is TRBJ2-1; D perhaps matches TRBD2 (6 bases). The V end lost 6 bases, the J end lost 6 bases, and 15 bases lay between the germline ends. This CDR3 comprises 14 residues. Per the germline V gene, CDR1 is ENHRY and CDR2 is SYGVKD.

The sample holds a few counts of this clonotype. In DNA, the CDR3 is TGTGCCATCAGTGAGCCCGGGACTAGACTCACAGATACGCAGTATTTT. Translating gives CAISEPGTRLTDTQYF. This rearrangement joins TRBV10-3 to TRBJ2-3; 8 nucleotides line up with TRBD2. Trimming at V came to 2 bases and at J to 2 bases, leaving 6 bases not matched to a gene. CDR1 ENHRY and CDR2 SYGVKD come from the germline V gene. The CDR3 is 16 residues long.

The chain joins TRBV6-2 or TRBV6-3 to TRBJ2-7; perhaps TRBD1 as D (6 bases). The CDR3 loop spans 15 amino acids. The ends were cut back, 5 bases at V and 2 bases at J, with 16 bases in the middle. CDR1 is MNHEY, CDR2 SVGEGT, per germline. The chain's CDR3 is CASSLRVQGTYEQYF. CDR3 coding DNA: TGTGCCAGCAGTCTACGGGTGCAGGGGACCTACGAGCAGTACTTC.